The 16 T cell receptor beta chains below were found in one sample sequenced in a study of CD8+ T cells in alopecia areata. Treatment meaning: oral pan-JAK inhibitor, 5-10 mg twice daily. Extracted RNA was reverse transcribed, and the resulting cDNA served as sequencing template. The table came from immunoSEQ multiplex PCR; TCRdb's copy has only in-frame clones and leaves some out. The sample lists nearly 95,000 clones, around three quarters seen once, with roughly 17% in the top ten. The sequences come from CD8+ T cells sorted from blood, collected at week 44, from a patient treated with tofacitinib. Source of these receptors: a human donor with alopecia areata.

The chain links TRBV5-1 to TRBJ1-1; no clear D. CDR1 SGHRS and CDR2 YFSETQ come from the germline V gene. V gave up 4 bases and J gave up 4 bases, with 8 bases separating them. The CDR3 has 12 residues. As DNA, the CDR3 is TGCGCCAGCAGCCCCAGTGGCACTGAAGCTTTCTTT. Its translation: CASSPSGTEAFF.

This clone was detected only a few times. The sample contains more than one DNA sequence encoding this CDR3. The rearrangement joins TRBV4-1 to TRBJ1-1; TRBD1 matches at 7 bases. Losses at the gene ends were 2 bases for V and 4 bases for J; bases not matched to a gene: 4. Looked up from germline, CDR1 is MGHRA and CDR2 is YSYEKL. The CDR3 contains 14 residues. This CDR3 reads CASSQNRGGTEAFF. Here the CDR3 DNA reads TGCGCCAGCAGCCAAAACAGGGGTGGCACTGAAGCTTTCTTT.

The table lists this clone with a few counts. The chain's CDR3 is CASSLGPMGTEAFF. As DNA, the CDR3 is TGTGCCAGTAGTTTGGGACCTATGGGCACTGAAGCTTTCTTT. The J gene is TRBJ1-1, the V gene TRBV19; a weak D match, TRBD1 (5 bases). Germline V gene lookup returns CDR1 LNHDA and CDR2 SQIVND (reference sequence). The V end lost 5 bases, the J end lost 4 bases, and 14 bases lay between the germline ends. The CDR3 runs to 14 residues.

This chain links TRBV28 with TRBJ1-1, with D perhaps matching TRBD1 (5 bases). V lost 7 bases and J lost 1, with 10 bases in between. Germline CDR1 is MDHEN and CDR2 is SYDVKM. The CDR3 totals 13 residues. The CDR3 sequence is CASTLGGNTEAFF. CDR3 bases: TGTGCCAGCACATTGGGGGGGAACACTGAAGCTTTCTTT.

This rearrangement joins TRBV19 to TRBJ1-2; D is perhaps TRBD1 (5 bases). V lost 3 bases, J lost 0 bases, and 17 bases lay in between. This CDR3 spans 17 amino acids. Germline V gene data show CDR1 as LNHDA and CDR2 as SQIVND (reference sequence). The CDR3 region has the DNA TGTGCCAGTAGTATGGGCGTCGGGGGACGGGCTAACTATGGCTACACCTTC. It translates to CASSMGVGGRANYGYTF.

The J gene is TRBJ2-1, the V gene TRBV19; unclear D gene. Germline CDR1 and CDR2: LNHDA and SQIVND (reference sequence). The CDR3 totals 12 residues. Trimming removed 1 base from V and 10 bases from J, with 8 bases in between. This CDR3 reads CASSIGQAEQFF. CDR3 coding DNA: TGTGCCAGTAGTATAGGGCAGGCCGAGCAGTTCTTC.

V and J are TRBV19 and TRBJ1-5; D remains unclear. V shed 7 bases and J shed 0 bases, with 13 bases lying between them. The germline gives CDR1 LNHDA, CDR2 SQIVND (reference sequence). The CDR3 totals 15 residues. CDR3 loop: CASNWEKNSNQPQHF. CDR3 coding DNA: TGTGCCAGTAATTGGGAAAAGAATAGCAATCAGCCCCAGCATTTT.

This chain uses TRBV19 with TRBJ2-1; D call uncertain. With 1 base removed from V and 10 bases from J, the gap between germline ends came to 11 bases. This CDR3 is built from 13 residues. Germline CDR1 and CDR2: LNHDA and SQIVND (reference sequence). The CDR3 DNA sequence: TGTGCCAGTAGTATAGGCAGTCTGGGGGAGCAGTTCTTC. Translation: CASSIGSLGEQFF. Full variable domain (rest looked up from reference TRBV19 and TRBJ2-1): DGGITQSPKYLFRKEGQNVTLSCEQNLNHDAMYWYRQDPGQGLRLIYYSQIVNDFQKGDIAEGYSVSREKKESFPLTVTSAQKNPTAFYLCASSIGSLGEQFFGPGTRLTVL.

The chain uses TRBV4-3 and TRBJ2-1, with unresolved D. This CDR3 is 13 amino acids long. Trimming removed 2 bases from V and 8 bases from J, with 10 bases in between. CDR1 and CDR2 (germline): LGHNA, YSLEER. The CDR3 sequence is CASSQRDGDEQFF. CDR3 nucleotide sequence: TGCGCCAGCAGCCAACGCGATGGGGATGAGCAGTTCTTC.

V is TRBV7-2 and J is TRBJ1-6; no firm D call. V was trimmed by 1 base and J by 10 bases, leaving 14 bases between them. The germline V gene encodes CDR1 SGHTA and CDR2 FQGNSA. CDR3 length: 15 residues. The CDR3 spells CASSLGGGIESPLHF. Written as DNA, the CDR3 is TGTGCCAGCAGCTTAGGTGGAGGAATTGAGTCACCCCTCCACTTT.

A few counts support this clone. V usage is TRBV15 and J usage is TRBJ2-1, with 10 bases aligning to TRBD1. Trimming at V came to 1 base and at J to 7 bases, leaving 7 bases not matched to a gene. The CDR3 runs 16 residues. CDR1 and CDR2 (germline): LNHNV, YYDKDF (reference sequence). CDR3 loop: CATSRGQGAEENEQFF. The CDR3 region has the DNA TGTGCCACCAGCAGAGGACAGGGGGCGGAGGAGAATGAGCAGTTCTTC. Complete variable domain (other parts from reference TRBV15 and TRBJ2-1): DAMVIQNPRYQVTQFGKPVTLSCSQTLNHNVMYWYQQKSSQAPKLLFHYYDKDFNNEADTPDNFQSRRPNTSFCFLDIRSPGLGDTAMYLCATSRGQGAEENEQFFGPGTRLTVL.

This clone was detected once. The rearrangement uses TRBV11-3 and TRBJ1-1; D gene ambiguous. Trimming pared 0 bases from V and 2 bases from J, leaving 4 bases between. The CDR3 totals 13 residues. In germline, CDR1 is SGHNT, CDR2 YENEEA. CDR3: CASSLDLNTEAFF. CDR3 DNA sequence: TGTGCCAGCAGCTTAGACCTTAACACTGAAGCTTTCTTT.

This chain connects TRBV30 to TRBJ2-1, with D uncertain. The CDR3 consists of 12 residues. The V gene's germline CDR1 is GTSNPN and CDR2 SVGIG (reference sequence). Trimming removed 0 bases from V and 5 bases from J, with 5 bases in between. CDR3 nucleotides: TGTGCCTGGAGTGTACACAACAATGAGCAGTTCTTC. Encoded protein: CAWSVHNNEQFF.

CDR3 coding DNA: TGTGCCTGGAGTGTAGCGGTAGCTGAAGCTTTCTTT. It encodes CAWSVAVAEAFF. This chain links TRBV30 with TRBJ1-1; D gene uncertain. Germline V CDR1 and CDR2: GTSNPN, SVGIG (reference sequence). The CDR3 has 12 residues. Trimming removed 0 bases at V and 6 bases at J, with 8 bases between.

The chain recombines TRBV2 with TRBJ2-1; D uncertain. The V gene's germline CDR1 is SNHLY and CDR2 FYNNEI. V lost 2 bases and J lost 6, with 17 bases in between. The CDR3 has 16 residues. The CDR3, as DNA: TGTGCCAGCAGTGAAAAGGAATCGGCTAGTCTCAATGAGCAGTTCTTC. It specifies CASSEKESASLNEQFF.

V and J are TRBV13 and TRBJ2-7; perhaps D is TRBD1 or TRBD2 (6 bases each). The germline V gene has CDR1 PRHDT and CDR2 FYEKMQ (reference sequence). CDR3 length: 15 amino acids. V was pared by 3 bases and J by 0 bases, with 12 bases between. As DNA, the CDR3 is TGTGCCAGCAGCTTTAACAGGGACTCCTCCTACGAGCAGTACTTC. It encodes CASSFNRDSSYEQYF.